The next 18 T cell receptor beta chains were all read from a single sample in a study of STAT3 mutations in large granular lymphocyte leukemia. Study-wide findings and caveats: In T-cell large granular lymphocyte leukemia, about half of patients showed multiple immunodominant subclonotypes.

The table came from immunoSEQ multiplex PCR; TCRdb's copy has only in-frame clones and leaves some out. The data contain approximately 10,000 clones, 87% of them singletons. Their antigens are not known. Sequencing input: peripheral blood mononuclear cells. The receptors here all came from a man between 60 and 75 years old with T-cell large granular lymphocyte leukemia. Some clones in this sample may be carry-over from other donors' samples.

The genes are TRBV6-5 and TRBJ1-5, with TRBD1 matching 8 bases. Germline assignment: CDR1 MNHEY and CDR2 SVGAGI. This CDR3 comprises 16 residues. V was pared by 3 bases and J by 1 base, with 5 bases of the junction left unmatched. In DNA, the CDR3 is TGTGCCAGCAGTTATAAGCAGGGGGCGAGCAATCAGCCCCAGCATTTT. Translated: CASSYKQGASNQPQHF.

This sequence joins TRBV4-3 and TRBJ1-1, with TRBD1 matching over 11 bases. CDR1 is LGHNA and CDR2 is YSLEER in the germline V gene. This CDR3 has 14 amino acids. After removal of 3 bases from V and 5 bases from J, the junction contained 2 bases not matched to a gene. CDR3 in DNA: TGCGCCAGCAGCCAGGACAGGGGGCTTACTGAAGCTTTCTTT. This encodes CASSQDRGLTEAFF.

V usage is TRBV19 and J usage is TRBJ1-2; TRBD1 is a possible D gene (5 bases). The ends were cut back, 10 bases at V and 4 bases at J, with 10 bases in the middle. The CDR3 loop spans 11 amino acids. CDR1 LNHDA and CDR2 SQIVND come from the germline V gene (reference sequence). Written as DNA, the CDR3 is TGTGCCAAAAAACAGGTCTATGGCTACACCTTC. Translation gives CAKKQVYGYTF.

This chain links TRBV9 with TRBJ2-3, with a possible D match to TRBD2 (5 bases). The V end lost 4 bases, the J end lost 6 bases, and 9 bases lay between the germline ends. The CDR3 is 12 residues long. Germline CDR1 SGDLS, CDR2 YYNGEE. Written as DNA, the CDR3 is TGTGCCAGCAGCTCGCCGGGGGATACGCAGTATTTT. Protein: CASSSPGDTQYF.

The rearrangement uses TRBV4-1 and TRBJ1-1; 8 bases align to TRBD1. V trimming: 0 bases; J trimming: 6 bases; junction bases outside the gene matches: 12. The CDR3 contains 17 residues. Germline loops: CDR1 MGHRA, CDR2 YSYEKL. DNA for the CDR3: TGCGCCAGCAGCCAAGATCCGTGGCAGGGGGCCTCGGCTGAAGCTTTCTTT. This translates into CASSQDPWQGASAEAFF.

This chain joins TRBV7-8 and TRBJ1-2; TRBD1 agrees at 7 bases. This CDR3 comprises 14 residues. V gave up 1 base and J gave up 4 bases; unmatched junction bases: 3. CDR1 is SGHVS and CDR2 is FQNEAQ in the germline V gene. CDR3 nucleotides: TGTGCCAGCAGCTTAGACACAGGGGTCTATGGCTACACCTTC. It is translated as CASSLDTGVYGYTF.

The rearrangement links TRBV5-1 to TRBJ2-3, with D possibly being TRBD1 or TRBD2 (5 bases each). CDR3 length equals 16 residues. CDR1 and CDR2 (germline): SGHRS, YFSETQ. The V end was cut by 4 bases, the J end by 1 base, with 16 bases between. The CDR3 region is CASSPQGVGGTDTQYF. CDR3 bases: TGCGCCAGCAGCCCCCAGGGAGTAGGCGGCACAGATACGCAGTATTTT.

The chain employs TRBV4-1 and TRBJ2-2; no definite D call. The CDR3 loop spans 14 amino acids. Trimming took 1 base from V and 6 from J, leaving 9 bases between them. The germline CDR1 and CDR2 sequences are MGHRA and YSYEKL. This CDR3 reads CASSQVDDSGELFF. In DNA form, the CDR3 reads TGCGCCAGCAGCCAAGTAGATGACTCCGGGGAGCTGTTTTTT.

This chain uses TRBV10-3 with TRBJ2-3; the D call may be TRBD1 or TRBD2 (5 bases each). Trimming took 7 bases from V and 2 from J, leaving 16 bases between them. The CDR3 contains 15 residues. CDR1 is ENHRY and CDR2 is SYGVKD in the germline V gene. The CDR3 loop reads CAITKSGTLTDTQYF. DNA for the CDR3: TGTGCCATCACCAAGTCCGGGACCCTCACAGATACGCAGTATTTT.

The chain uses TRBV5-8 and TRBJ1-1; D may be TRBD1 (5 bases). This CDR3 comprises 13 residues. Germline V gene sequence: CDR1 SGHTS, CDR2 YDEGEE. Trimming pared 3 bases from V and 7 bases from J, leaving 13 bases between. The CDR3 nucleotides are TGTGCCAGCAGCTCCCGCCCAGGGCGTGAAGCTTTCTTT. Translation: CASSSRPGREAFF.

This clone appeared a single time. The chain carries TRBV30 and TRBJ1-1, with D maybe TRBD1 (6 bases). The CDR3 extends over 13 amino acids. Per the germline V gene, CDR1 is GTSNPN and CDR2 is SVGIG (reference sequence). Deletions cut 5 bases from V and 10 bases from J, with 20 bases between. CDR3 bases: TGTGCCTGGTCCCAATGGGGGGGCCTACGAGCTTTCTTT. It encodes CAWSQWGGLRAFF. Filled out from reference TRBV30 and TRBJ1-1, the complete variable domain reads SQTIHQWPATLVQPVGSPLSLECTVEGTSNPNLYWYRQAAGRGLQLLFYSVGIGQISSEVPQNLSASRPQDRQFILSSKKLLLSDSGFYLCAWSQWGGLRAFFGQGTRLTVV.

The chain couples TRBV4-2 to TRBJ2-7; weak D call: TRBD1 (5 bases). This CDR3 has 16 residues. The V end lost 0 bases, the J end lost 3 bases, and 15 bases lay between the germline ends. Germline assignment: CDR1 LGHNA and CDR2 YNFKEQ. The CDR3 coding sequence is TGTGCCAGCAGCCAAGATCTCGGTGGCACAGGCTACGAGCAGTACTTC. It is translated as CASSQDLGGTGYEQYF.

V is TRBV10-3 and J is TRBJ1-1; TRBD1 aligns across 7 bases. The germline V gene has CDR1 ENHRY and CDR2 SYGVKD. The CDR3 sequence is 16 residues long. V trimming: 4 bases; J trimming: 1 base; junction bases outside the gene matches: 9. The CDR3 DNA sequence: TGTGCCATCAGTGTAAACTCGGGACAGAGGAACACTGAAGCTTTCTTT. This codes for CAISVNSGQRNTEAFF.

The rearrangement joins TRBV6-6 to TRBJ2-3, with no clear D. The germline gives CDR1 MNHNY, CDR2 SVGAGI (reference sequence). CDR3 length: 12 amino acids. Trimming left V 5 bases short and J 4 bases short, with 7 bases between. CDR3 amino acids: CASSPSADTQYF. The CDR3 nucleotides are TGTGCCAGCAGTCCCAGCGCAGATACGCAGTATTTT.

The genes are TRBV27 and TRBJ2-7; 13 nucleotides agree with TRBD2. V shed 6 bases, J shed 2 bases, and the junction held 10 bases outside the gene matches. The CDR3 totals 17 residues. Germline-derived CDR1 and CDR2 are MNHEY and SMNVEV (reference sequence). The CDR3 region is CASSLTRTSGRAYEQYF. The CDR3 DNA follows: TGTGCCAGCAGCCTGACCCGGACTAGCGGGAGAGCCTACGAGCAGTACTTC.

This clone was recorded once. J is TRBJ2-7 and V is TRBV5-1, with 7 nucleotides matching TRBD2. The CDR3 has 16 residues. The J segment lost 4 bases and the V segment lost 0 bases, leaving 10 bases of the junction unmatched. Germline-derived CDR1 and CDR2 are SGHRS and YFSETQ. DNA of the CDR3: TGCGCCAGCAGCTTGGCCGGGGGGTTTGACCCTTACGAGCAGTACTTC. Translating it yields CASSLAGGFDPYEQYF. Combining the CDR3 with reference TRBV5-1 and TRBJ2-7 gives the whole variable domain KAGVTQTPRYLIKTRGQQVTLSCSPISGHRSVSWYQQTPGQGLQFLFEYFSETQRNKGNFPGRFSGRQFSNSRSEMNVSTLELGDSALYLCASSLAGGFDPYEQYFGPGTRLTVT.

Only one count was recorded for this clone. In DNA, the CDR3 is TGCAGCGTTGACAGGGGGACCACTGAAGCTTTCTTT. Translation gives CSVDRGTTEAFF. The chain carries TRBV29-1 and TRBJ1-1; 7 nucleotides line up with TRBD1. Germline V gives CDR1 SQVTM, CDR2 ANQGSEA. The CDR3 contains 12 residues. Trimming removed 3 bases from V and 4 bases from J; junction bases left unmatched: 2.

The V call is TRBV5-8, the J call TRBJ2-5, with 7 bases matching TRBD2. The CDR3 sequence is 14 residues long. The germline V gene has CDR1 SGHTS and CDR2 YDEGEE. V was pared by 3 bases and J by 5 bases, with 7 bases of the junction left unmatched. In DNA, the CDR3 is TGTGCCAGCAGCTCCGGACTAGTTGGGGAGACCCAGTACTTC. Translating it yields CASSSGLVGETQYF.